The rows below give T cell receptor beta chains drawn from one sample of a study of T-cell memory formation after mild COVID-19. TCRdb re-called the 5' RACE reads with MiXCR, one entry per CDR3 protein. The data show some 450,000 distinct CDR3 sequences, about 19% seen once. The sample consisted of PBMCs or a T cell subset sorted from them (not recorded which). These receptor sequences come from an adult woman who had mild COVID-19 (a few samples of this study predate the infection). Cell type and time point are not known. CDR3s include the opening cysteine and the closing phenylalanine or tryptophan. D genes are given only for firm matches. Size tells how often a clone was seen (once, few, many) or the class of an expanded clone, and some rows leave it out.

v_call	clone_size	j_call	d_call	cdr3_nt	cdr3_aa
TRBV4-3	many	TRBJ2-7	-	TGCGCCAGCAGCCAAGAGCCTACCTACGAGCAGTACTTC	CASSQEPTYEQYF
TRBV9	once	TRBJ1-1	-	TGTGCCAGCAGCGTAGGGGTCATGAACACTGAAGCTTTCTTT	CASSVGVMNTEAFF
TRBV28	few	TRBJ2-5	-	TGTGCCAGCAGTTTAATGGTTAACCTCCAAGAGACCCAGTACTTC	CASSLMVNLQETQYF
TRBV4-1	few	TRBJ2-1	-	TGCGCCAGCAGCCACCAGGCCGGGGGCTATAGCAATGAGCAGTTCTTC	CASSHQAGGYSNEQFF
TRBV12-3/TRBV12-4	few	TRBJ1-4	-	TGTGCCAGCAGTTTCGCGAACAGGATACAGGAAAAACTGTTTTTT	CASSFANRIQEKLFF
TRBV9	-	TRBJ2-1	TRBD2	TGTGCCAGCAGCGTAAGCGGGGAAGCTTACAATGAGCAGTTCTTC	CASSVSGEAYNEQFF
TRBV27	-	TRBJ2-7	TRBD1	TGTGCCAGCAGCAACCCCACCGGGAGATCGGACAGGGGTTTCCACGAGCAGTACTTC	CASSNPTGRSDRGFHEQYF
TRBV30	-	TRBJ2-4	-	TGTGCCTACCAACGGGGGTTCTTTCAGTACTTC	CAYQRGFFQYF
TRBV11-2	few	TRBJ2-7	TRBD2	TGTGCCAGCAGCTTCGTTACTAGCGGGCCTTCCTACGAGCAGTACTTC	CASSFVTSGPSYEQYF
TRBV29-1	-	TRBJ2-5	TRBD1	TGCAGCGTTGAGTCCGGGACAGGGGTTGGAGAGACCCAGTACTTC	CSVESGTGVGETQYF
TRBV9	-	TRBJ2-2	TRBD2	TGTGCCAGCAGCCCTAGCGGTCGAGGCGGGGAGCTGTTTTTT	CASSPSGRGGELFF
TRBV24-1	-	TRBJ1-1	-	TGTGCCACCAGTGACTCAAGCGCCCACACTGAAGCTTTCTTT	CATSDSSAHTEAFF
TRBV3-1	-	TRBJ1-1	-	TGTGCCAGCAGCCGAAATCCCCGGCATAACACTGAAGCTTTCTTT	CASSRNPRHNTEAFF
TRBV6-2/TRBV6-3	-	TRBJ1-1	TRBD1	TGTGCCAGCAGCGACAGGGGGGGCGTGAACACTGAAGCTTTCTTT	CASSDRGGVNTEAFF
TRBV20-1	-	TRBJ1-6	TRBD1	TGCAGTCCCAGATCCCGTCGGACAGGGGCCGCGAATTCACCCCTCCACTTT	CSPRSRRTGAANSPLHF
TRBV7-9	few	TRBJ2-2	-	TGTGCCAGCAGCTCCCCCACCCCGGGGCTGTTTTTT	CASSSPTPGLFF
TRBV20-1	-	TRBJ2-7	-	TGCAGTGCTACCGGGACCCGTTACGAGCAGTACTTC	CSATGTRYEQYF
TRBV5-5	-	TRBJ2-2	-	TGTGCCAGCAGCTTGGTTATTACCGGGGAGCTGTTTTTT	CASSLVITGELFF
TRBV11-2	few	TRBJ2-7	-	TGTGCCAGCAGGCGAGGCCCGAGCTCCTACGAGCAGTACTTC	CASRRGPSSYEQYF
TRBV18	few	TRBJ1-1	TRBD1	TGTGCCAGCTCACCCCGACAGGGGGACATGAACACTGAAGCTTTCTTT	CASSPRQGDMNTEAFF
TRBV18	-	TRBJ2-2	TRBD1	TGTGCCAGCTCACGGAACAGGGGCGAGAACACCGGGGAGCTGTTTTTT	CASSRNRGENTGELFF
TRBV20-1	few	TRBJ2-7	TRBD2	TGCAGTGCAGGACTAGCGGGGGGGCCTTACGAGCAGTACTTC	CSAGLAGGPYEQYF
TRBV10-3	many	TRBJ2-5	-	TGTGCCATCAGTACAGGGATTAGCCACCAAGAGACCCAGTACTTC	CAISTGISHQETQYF
TRBV28	-	TRBJ1-2	TRBD1	TGTGCCAGCAGTTTCGGGACAGGGTCTGGCTACACCTTC	CASSFGTGSGYTF
TRBV7-3	-	TRBJ2-1	-	TGTGCCAGCAGCTCAATTCCCGGACCGGGAATGGGGAATGAGCAGTTCTTC	CASSSIPGPGMGNEQFF
TRBV4-3	-	TRBJ2-7	TRBD1	TGCGCCAGCAGCCAAGACGGGACAGGGTATCCCTACGAGCAGTACTTC	CASSQDGTGYPYEQYF
TRBV5-6	few	TRBJ1-2	-	TGTGCCAGCAGTTACGGTTCTTTTTGCACCTTC	CASSYGSFCTF
TRBV11-3	few	TRBJ2-1	TRBD1	TGTGCCAGCAGCCCGGGACAGGAAGGAGTGGAGTTCTTC	CASSPGQEGVEFF
TRBV9	few	TRBJ2-7	-	TGTGCCAGCAGCGTAGGAGGTAGCCCTTCCTACGAGCAGTACTTC	CASSVGGSPSYEQYF
TRBV9	few	TRBJ1-2	-	TGTGCCAGCAGCTCGGGGCCTGATGGCTACACCTTC	CASSSGPDGYTF
TRBV7-9	few	TRBJ1-4	-	TGTGCCAGCAGCTCTACCGCGGGGGCTAATGAAAAACTGTTTTTT	CASSSTAGANEKLFF
TRBV18	-	TRBJ1-1	-	TGTGCCAGCTCACCAGGACCCCTCTTGGGATACATCATGAACACTGAAGCTTTCTTT	CASSPGPLLGYIMNTEAFF
TRBV5-5	few	TRBJ1-1	TRBD1	TGTGCCAGCAGCTTGGTCGGACAGGGGAGGGAAAGTACTGAAGCTTTCTTT	CASSLVGQGRESTEAFF
TRBV7-9	-	TRBJ2-1	TRBD2	TGTGCCAGCAGCTCCGATCTAGCGGAGAACTACAATGAGCAGTTCTTC	CASSSDLAENYNEQFF
TRBV15	few	TRBJ2-7	-	TGTGCCACCAGCGGGGACCACTACTACGAGCAGTACTTC	CATSGDHYYEQYF
TRBV2	-	TRBJ2-3	-	TGTGCCAAACGAGGGGACACAGATACGCAGTATTTT	CAKRGDTDTQYF
TRBV4-1	few	TRBJ2-5	TRBD1	TGCGCCAGCAGCCCCTATGGGACAGAAGAGACCCAGTACTTC	CASSPYGTEETQYF
TRBV2	-	TRBJ2-4	TRBD1	TGTGCCAGCAGAACCCAGGGGGACATTCAGTACTTC	CASRTQGDIQYF
TRBV7-2	few	TRBJ2-7	-	TGTGCCAGCAGCTTAGGCCGTGACAACTCCTACGAGCAGTACTTC	CASSLGRDNSYEQYF
TRBV5-6	few	TRBJ1-2	-	TGTGCCAGCAGCTTGGGGACAGTACTCTATGGCTACACCTTC	CASSLGTVLYGYTF
TRBV7-7	few	TRBJ2-3	TRBD2	TGTGCTAGCAGCTATGGGACTAGCGGAACAGATACGCAGTATTTT	CASSYGTSGTDTQYF
TRBV12-3/TRBV12-4	few	TRBJ1-3	TRBD1	TGTGCCAGCAGCATGACAGGGGAAACGGACACCATATATTTT	CASSMTGETDTIYF
TRBV5-1	-	TRBJ1-4	-	TGCGCCAGCAGCTTTGCCAGGGGAGCTAATGAAAAACTGTTTTTT	CASSFARGANEKLFF
TRBV29-1	few	TRBJ2-1	-	TGCAGCGCCAGAACAGGGTCCGATGAGCAGTTCTTC	CSARTGSDEQFF
TRBV5-1	many	TRBJ2-7	-	TGCGCCAGCAGCTCAACTACCGGGACCCTTACCTACGAGCAGTACTTC	CASSSTTGTLTYEQYF
TRBV5-1	few	TRBJ2-3	-	TGCGCCAGCAGCTTGGCCGGGAAGGGGAGCACAGATACGCAGTATTTT	CASSLAGKGSTDTQYF
TRBV30	few	TRBJ2-2	TRBD2	TGTGCCTGGAATCTCGGGGAGGGCACCGGGGAGCTGTTTTTT	CAWNLGEGTGELFF
TRBV20-1	many	TRBJ1-2	-	TGCAGTGCTAGTTGGCAGGGCTATGGCTACACCTTC	CSASWQGYGYTF
TRBV20-1	few	TRBJ1-2	-	TGCAGTGCTAGAGATGCGGGGCGCTATGGCTACACCTTC	CSARDAGRYGYTF
TRBV5-1	-	TRBJ2-1	-	TGCGCCAGCAGCGGCACGGACTTAGCCGCCCACAATGAGCAGTTCTTC	CASSGTDLAAHNEQFF